One and the same sample provided the 29 T cell receptor beta chains below, sequenced in a study of OX40 agonist ivuxolimab in advanced cancers. Method: immunoSEQ multiplex PCR; TCRdb's copy keeps in-frame clones and lacks some. The sample has around 64,000 clones, approximately 90% seen once; the top ten hold under 10%. This specimen consisted of CD4+ or CD8+ T cells sorted from blood, obtained in a trial of the OX40 agonist ivuxolimab. These receptors were taken from an adult with an advanced solid tumor such as melanoma, head and neck, liver or kidney cancer.

The chain combines TRBV10-3 with TRBJ1-1; no clear D gene. Trimming removed 7 bases at V and 0 bases at J, with 12 bases between. There are 14 residues in the CDR3. Germline V gene data show CDR1 as ENHRY and CDR2 as SYGVKD. The CDR3 spells CAIKWVSMNTEAFF. In DNA, the CDR3 is TGTGCCATCAAGTGGGTTAGCATGAACACTGAAGCTTTCTTT.

The chain uses TRBV5-6 and TRBJ2-5; D gene unclear. Germline V gene data show CDR1 as SGHDT and CDR2 as YYEEEE. The V end lost 5 bases, the J end lost 1 base, and 15 bases lay between the germline ends. The CDR3 covers 15 residues. The CDR3 sequence: CASSRDLEFQETQYF. The CDR3 DNA reads as TGTGCCAGCAGTAGGGATTTGGAGTTCCAAGAGACCCAGTACTTC.

The rearrangement joins TRBV6-5 to TRBJ1-1; D possibly corresponds to TRBD1 (5 bases). This CDR3 spans 13 amino acids. V was pared by 3 bases and J by 4 bases, with 9 bases between. Looked up from germline, CDR1 is MNHEY and CDR2 is SVGAGI. The CDR3 region has the DNA TGTGCCAGCAGTTATTTCGGGGGCACTGAAGCTTTCTTT. This translates into CASSYFGGTEAFF.

The J gene is TRBJ2-5, the V gene TRBV28, with D perhaps matching TRBD2 (6 bases). In germline, CDR1 is MDHEN, CDR2 SYDVKM. CDR3 length: 16 residues. With 2 bases removed from V and 5 bases from J, the gap between germline ends came to 18 bases. The CDR3 DNA follows: TGTGCCAGCAGTTTAACTCGGCGGGGTCACATCGAGACCCAGTACTTC. It translates to CASSLTRRGHIETQYF. Using reference TRBV28 and TRBJ2-5 for the parts outside the CDR3, the full variable domain is DVKVTQSSRYLVKRTGEKVFLECVQDMDHENMFWYRQDPGLGLRLIYFSYDVKMKEKGDIPEGYSVSREKKERFSLILESASTNQTSMYLCASSLTRRGHIETQYFGPGTRLLVL.

The V and J genes are TRBV23-1 and TRBJ2-7; TRBD2 agrees at 8 bases. TRBV23-1 is treated as an ORF (open reading frame) with a function not yet certain. The CDR3 has 14 amino acids. With V trimmed by 4 bases and J by 6 bases, 8 bases remained unmatched. The CDR3 reads CASSPAGGIGEQYF. DNA of the CDR3: TGCGCCAGCAGTCCCGCGGGGGGAATCGGCGAGCAGTACTTC.

The J gene is TRBJ1-2, the V gene TRBV19, with D possibly TRBD1 on 5 matching bases. Per the germline V gene, CDR1 is LNHDA and CDR2 is SQIVND (reference sequence). The CDR3 has 16 amino acids. V was cut by 5 bases and J by 0 bases, with 16 bases left in between. The CDR3 spells CASSWGSRSANYGYTF. The CDR3 DNA sequence: TGTGCCAGTAGTTGGGGCAGCCGATCAGCTAACTATGGCTACACCTTC.

The genes are TRBV7-9 and TRBJ1-1; D is undetermined. The CDR3 is 13 residues long. The V gene lost 1 base and the J gene lost 8 bases, with 11 bases spanning the gap. Germline V gene data show CDR1 as SEHNR and CDR2 as FQNEAQ (reference sequence). CDR3 amino acids: CASSLEGRVEAFF. The DNA of the CDR3 is TGTGCCAGCAGCTTAGAGGGAAGGGTGGAAGCTTTCTTT.

With regard to this clone: The same CDR3 is also encoded by other DNA sequences in this sample. The chain carries TRBV7-9 and TRBJ1-5; D remains unclear. This CDR3 is built from 12 residues. The V gene lost 5 bases and the J gene lost 4 bases, with 6 bases spanning the gap. The germline V gene has CDR1 SEHNR and CDR2 FQNEAQ (reference sequence). CDR3 protein: CASSLGNQPQHF. In DNA form, the CDR3 reads TGTGCCAGCAGCCTAGGGAATCAGCCCCAGCATTTT. The whole variable domain, remainder taken from reference TRBV7-9 and TRBJ1-5, is DTGVSQNPRHKITKRGQNVTFRCDPISEHNRLYWYRQTLGQGPEFLTYFQNEAQLEKSRLLSDRFSAERPKGSFSTLEIQRTEQGDSAMYLCASSLGNQPQHFGDGTRLSIL.

V is TRBV7-2 and J is TRBJ2-3; D remains unclear. The length of the CDR3 is 13 residues. CDR1 is SGHTA, CDR2 FQGNSA, per germline. The ends were cut back, 5 bases at V and 6 bases at J, with 12 bases in the middle. The CDR3 coding sequence is TGTGCCAGCAGCCCCCCGGTTTCCGATACGCAGTATTTT. The encoded protein is CASSPPVSDTQYF.

V and J are TRBV6-5 and TRBJ2-7; 9 nucleotides align to TRBD1. The CDR3 loop spans 14 amino acids. The germline V gene has CDR1 MNHEY and CDR2 SVGAGI. Trimming at V came to 6 bases and at J to 3 bases, leaving 6 bases not matched to a gene. The CDR3 nucleotides are TGTGCCAGCAGGTCCGGGACAGGGCACTACGAGCAGTACTTC. Translation gives CASRSGTGHYEQYF.

The chain employs TRBV5-4 and TRBJ2-3, with unresolved D. Germline V lookup: CDR1 SGHNT, CDR2 YYREEE (reference sequence). The germline V and J ends were trimmed by 2 bases and 1 base, with 14 bases remaining between them. The CDR3 covers 16 residues. The CDR3: CASSLFSTDRTDTQYF. CDR3 DNA: TGTGCCAGCAGCTTATTTTCAACAGATCGCACAGATACGCAGTATTTT. Full variable domain (missing parts from reference TRBV5-4 and TRBJ2-3): ETGVTQSPTHLIKTRGQQVTLRCSSQSGHNTVSWYQQALGQGPQFIFQYYREEENGRGNFPPRFSGLQFPNYSSELNVNALELDDSALYLCASSLFSTDRTDTQYFGPGTRLTVL.

V usage is TRBV19 and J usage is TRBJ2-7; a possible D gene is TRBD2 (7 bases). Trimming took off 5 bases at V and 3 bases at J, with 14 bases between the two ends. This CDR3 is built from 14 residues. CDR1 LNHDA and CDR2 SQIVND come from the germline V gene (reference sequence). In nucleotides, the CDR3 is TGTGCCAGTAGTTCGGGGGGCCGCAACTACGAGCAGTACTTC. This translates into CASSSGGRNYEQYF.

The CDR3 bases are TGTGCCACTTCCCTCGGGGGGCGTGAGGAGCAGTACTTC. It yields the protein CATSLGGREEQYF. The chain couples TRBV6-5 to TRBJ2-7, with D perhaps matching TRBD2 (7 bases). The CDR3 loop spans 13 amino acids. Trimming removed 10 bases from V and 7 bases from J, with 20 bases in between. CDR1 is MNHEY, CDR2 SVGAGI, per germline.

The rearrangement uses TRBV19 and TRBJ1-5, with D uncertain. Germline CDR1 LNHDA, CDR2 SQIVND (reference sequence). Trimming took off 3 bases at V and 0 bases at J, with 9 bases between the two ends. The CDR3 sequence is 15 residues long. For the CDR3, the DNA is TGTGCCAGTAGTATTACCAGGAATAGCAATCAGCCCCAGCATTTT. Translating gives CASSITRNSNQPQHF.

The chain joins TRBV10-1 to TRBJ2-7; D perhaps matches TRBD1 (5 bases). CDR1 is WNHNN, CDR2 SYGVQD, per germline (reference sequence). The V and J ends lost 2 bases and 2 bases respectively, with 13 bases between them. This CDR3 spans 15 amino acids. The CDR3 sequence: CASSERPETAYEQYF. In DNA, the CDR3 is TGCGCCAGCAGTGAGAGGCCGGAGACAGCCTACGAGCAGTACTTC.

This clone has only one observation. V gene TRBV4-2 combines with J gene TRBJ2-7; weak D call: TRBD2 (5 bases). In germline, CDR1 is LGHNA, CDR2 YNFKEQ. V dropped 2 bases and J dropped 2 bases, with 10 bases sitting between them. The CDR3 length is 14 residues. CDR3 DNA: TGTGCCAGCAGCCAATGGGAGAACGCCTACGAGCAGTACTTC. Amino acids: CASSQWENAYEQYF.

The CDR3 region has the DNA TGTGCCAGCAGCGTATCGGGGGAGGCAGATACGCAGTATTTT. Translated: CASSVSGEADTQYF. V and J are TRBV9 and TRBJ2-3, with D maybe TRBD2 (6 bases). Germline loops: CDR1 SGDLS, CDR2 YYNGEE. V lost 1 base, J lost 4 bases, and 10 bases lay in between. The CDR3 is made up of 14 amino acids.

The rearrangement links TRBV4-1 to TRBJ2-3, with D hard to call. The V gene's germline CDR1 is MGHRA and CDR2 YSYEKL. There are 14 residues in the CDR3. The V gene lost 1 base and the J gene lost 3 bases, with 8 bases spanning the gap. This chain's CDR3 is CASSQVGFTDTQYF. CDR3 nucleotide sequence: TGCGCCAGCAGCCAAGTCGGCTTTACAGATACGCAGTATTTT.

The rearrangement joins TRBV30 to TRBJ1-5; D gene ambiguous. The CDR3 has 13 amino acids. Germline loops: CDR1 GTSNPN, CDR2 SVGIG (reference sequence). V lost 3 bases and J lost 1, with 7 bases in between. The CDR3 nucleotides are TGTGCCTGGAGAGGGATGAGCAATCAGCCCCAGCATTTT. This translates into CAWRGMSNQPQHF.

J is TRBJ2-7 and V is TRBV9, with TRBD2 matching over 7 bases. V shed 0 bases and J 4 bases; nucleotides not matched to a gene: 7. Germline CDR1 and CDR2: SGDLS and YYNGEE. The CDR3 runs to 15 residues. The CDR3 DNA follows: TGTGCCAGCAGCGTAGGGAGCGGGGACTCGTACGAGCAGTACTTC. It specifies CASSVGSGDSYEQYF.

The chain links TRBV6-1 to TRBJ1-1; possible D gene TRBD1, 5 bases. V was pared by 1 base and J by 1 base, with 13 bases between. Germline-derived CDR1 and CDR2 are MNHNS and SASEGT. The CDR3 spans 16 residues. The CDR3 is CASSEGQDTWNTEAFF. DNA for the CDR3: TGTGCCAGCAGTGAAGGGCAGGACACCTGGAACACTGAAGCTTTCTTT.

This chain joins TRBV7-6 and TRBJ2-3, with D perhaps assigned TRBD1 or TRBD2 (7 bases each). The CDR3 loop spans 16 amino acids. Germline values: CDR1 SGHVS, CDR2 FNYEAQ. The germline V and J ends were trimmed by 5 bases and 2 bases, with 17 bases remaining between them. Here the CDR3 DNA reads TGTGCCAGCAGCGCAGGGGGGGGTCTTAACACAGATACGCAGTATTTT. This encodes CASSAGGGLNTDTQYF. The full variable domain, in which reference TRBV7-6 and TRBJ2-3 provide the parts outside the CDR3, is GAGVSQSPRYKVTKRGQDVALRCDPISGHVSLYWYRQALGQGPEFLTYFNYEAQQDKSGLPNDRFSAERPEGSISTLTIQRTEQRDSAMYRCASSAGGGLNTDTQYFGPGTRLTVL.

The genes are TRBV7-8 and TRBJ1-2; tentatively, D is TRBD1 (5 bases). Deletions cut 1 base from V and 6 bases from J, with 21 bases between. Germline CDR1 is SGHVS and CDR2 is FQNEAQ. The CDR3 consists of 17 residues. The CDR3 DNA follows: TGTGCCAGCAGCTTAGATTTCAGGGTAGGATTGGTGGATGGCTACACCTTC. Encoded protein: CASSLDFRVGLVDGYTF.

This clone was seen only once. The chain joins TRBV21-1 to TRBJ1-1. TRBV21-1 is given as a pseudogene. The CDR3 totals 15 residues. CDR3 bases: TGTGCCAGCAGCAAAGACTGTCCAGAGAACACTGAAGCTTTCTTT. It yields the protein CASSKDCPENTEAFF.

This clone has only a few counts. V usage is TRBV4-1 and J usage is TRBJ1-2; 7 bases are a match to TRBD1. CDR1 is MGHRA and CDR2 is YSYEKL in the germline V gene. The CDR3 sequence is 17 residues long. The trim removed 0 bases at V and 8 bases at J, leaving 15 bases unmatched. CDR3 residues: CASSQDRSTGPVGGYTF. In DNA form, the CDR3 reads TGCGCCAGCAGCCAAGACAGATCGACAGGGCCGGTGGGAGGCTACACCTTC.

This chain connects TRBV10-3 to TRBJ2-6, with D possibly being TRBD2 (5 bases). The ends were cut back, 2 bases at V and 3 bases at J, with 8 bases in the middle. CDR3 length: 15 amino acids. Germline loops: CDR1 ENHRY, CDR2 SYGVKD. CDR3 in amino acids: CAISERDSGANVLTF. DNA of the CDR3: TGTGCCATCAGTGAGCGGGATAGTGGGGCCAACGTCCTGACTTTC.

The V and J genes are TRBV2 and TRBJ2-2; D is unresolved. Germline V gene lookup returns CDR1 SNHLY and CDR2 FYNNEI. This CDR3 comprises 17 residues. V dropped 3 bases and J dropped 0 bases, with 14 bases sitting between them. The CDR3 loop reads CASSEFEGRTNTGELFF. CDR3 nucleotides: TGTGCCAGCAGTGAGTTTGAAGGACGGACGAACACCGGGGAGCTGTTTTTT.

For this clone: Germline and junction disagree at one end, which may indicate a read error. Distinct nucleotide sequences in the sample also encode this CDR3. The gene calls are TRBV5-1 and TRBJ1-1; D possibly corresponds to TRBD1 (5 bases). This CDR3 has 12 residues. Per germline, CDR1 SGHRS and CDR2 YFSETQ. The CDR3 nucleotides are TGCGCCAGCAGCTTGTCGGGGCCTGAAGCCTTCTTT. Translated: CASSLSGPEAFF.

V gene TRBV11-2 combines with J gene TRBJ2-2, with D unresolved. Germline V gives CDR1 SGHAT, CDR2 FQNNGV. CDR3 length: 14 amino acids. Trimming pared 0 bases from V and 5 bases from J, leaving 7 bases between. The CDR3 bases are TGTGCCAGCAGCTTAGATCCGTTAACCGGGGAGCTGTTTTTT. Translation: CASSLDPLTGELFF. The complete variable domain, with remaining parts taken from reference TRBV11-2 and TRBJ2-2, reads EAGVAQSPRYKIIEKRQSVAFWCNPISGHATLYWYQQILGQGPKLLIQFQNNGVVDDSQLPKDRFSAERLKGVDSTLKIQPAKLEDSAVYLCASSLDPLTGELFFGEGSRLTVL.